This entry lists 31 T cell receptor beta chains sequenced from one sample in a study of control samples from healthy donors and cancer patients. Only in-frame clones appear in the TCRdb table, and some are missing; sequencing was by immunoSEQ multiplex PCR. This sample carries 150,000 to 200,000 clones, about 93% of them seen once, and the ten largest clones take roughly 1.6%. The sample comprised blood. These receptors came from a man between 18 and 35 years old in good health.

The sample holds one count of this clone. The chain is built from TRBV7-3 and TRBJ2-1; TRBD1 agrees at 8 bases. CDR1 and CDR2 (germline): SGHTA, FQGTGA. The ends lost 4 bases at V and 6 bases at J; junction bases unmatched: 8. The CDR3 spans 15 residues. This chain's CDR3 is CASSSQGAAGNEQFF. CDR3 in DNA: TGTGCCAGCAGCTCTCAGGGGGCTGCGGGCAATGAGCAGTTCTTC.

V usage is TRBV10-3 and J usage is TRBJ2-7; D call uncertain. This CDR3 region has 12 residues. Looked up from germline, CDR1 is ENHRY and CDR2 is SYGVKD. Trimming shortened V by 3 bases and J by 2 bases, and 5 bases separated the two germline ends. The CDR3 reads CAISERAYEQYF. DNA of the CDR3: TGTGCCATCAGTGAAAGAGCCTACGAGCAGTACTTC.

The chain has TRBV24-1 and TRBJ2-2; no firm D call. V was pared by 1 base and J by 1 base, with 6 bases between. In germline, CDR1 is KGHDR, CDR2 SFDVKD. This CDR3 has 15 amino acids. The CDR3 region has the DNA TGTGCCACCAGTGATTTTGAAGTGAACACCGGGGAGCTGTTTTTT. This translates into CATSDFEVNTGELFF.

This chain links TRBV28 with TRBJ1-4, with D perhaps matching TRBD1 (6 bases). V gave up 1 base and J gave up 8 bases, with 11 bases separating them. Germline CDR1 and CDR2: MDHEN and SYDVKM. The CDR3 sequence is 14 residues long. The CDR3 coding sequence is TGTGCCAGCAGTTTATCAGGGGAGAAAGAAAAACTGTTTTTT. Amino acid sequence: CASSLSGEKEKLFF.

The V gene is TRBV19, the J gene TRBJ1-2, with a possible D match to TRBD1 (5 bases). CDR1 is LNHDA and CDR2 is SQIVND in the germline V gene (reference sequence). CDR3 length: 15 amino acids. V gave up 1 base and J gave up 5 bases, with 14 bases separating them. CDR3 sequence (DNA): TGTGCCAGTAGTATAGGACCGGGACGGGGTTATGGCTACACCTTC. Protein product: CASSIGPGRGYGYTF.

The CDR3 region is CASSFRAVLLSGANVLTF. The CDR3 nucleotides are TGTGCCAGCAGCTTTAGGGCAGTCCTCCTCTCTGGGGCCAACGTCCTGACTTTC. The gene calls are TRBV5-8 and TRBJ2-6, with D unresolved. Germline V gene sequence: CDR1 SGHTS, CDR2 YDEGEE. The germline V and J ends were trimmed by 2 bases and 0 bases, with 15 bases remaining between them. This CDR3 spans 18 amino acids.

The chain links TRBV9 to TRBJ1-3; D is uncertain. The ends were cut back, 0 bases at V and 0 bases at J, with 10 bases in the middle. The CDR3 runs 16 residues. The germline gives CDR1 SGDLS, CDR2 YYNGEE. The CDR3, as DNA: TGTGCCAGCAGCGTAGGGCAGTTGAGCTCTGGAAACACCATATATTTT. This gives the protein CASSVGQLSSGNTIYF.

The chain employs TRBV5-4 and TRBJ2-7; 7 bases are shared with TRBD2. Germline V CDR1 and CDR2: SGHNT, YYREEE (reference sequence). CDR3 length: 13 amino acids. The J segment lost 4 bases and the V segment lost 4 bases, leaving 5 bases of the junction unmatched. The CDR3 DNA sequence: TGTGCCAGCAGCCCCGGGACTAATTACGAGCAGTACTTC. This translates into CASSPGTNYEQYF.

J is TRBJ2-2 and V is TRBV19, with D tentatively TRBD1 (7 bases). CDR3 length equals 15 residues. From germline, CDR1 is LNHDA and CDR2 SQIVND (reference sequence). The V end was cut by 4 bases, the J end by 6 bases, with 15 bases between. CDR3: CASSTRQGGAGELFF. CDR3 nucleotide sequence: TGTGCCAGTAGTACTCGACAGGGCGGGGCCGGGGAGCTGTTTTTT.

In this sample, this clone turned up once. This rearrangement joins TRBV5-4 to TRBJ1-2, with 9 bases that match TRBD1. The junction had 13 bases not matched to a gene; V was cut back by 8 bases and J by 8 bases. Germline V CDR1 and CDR2: SGHNT, YYREEE (reference sequence). CDR3 length equals 14 residues. CDR3 nucleotide sequence: TGTGCCAGTACCGGGACAGGGAATTTTGGCGGCTACACCTTC. Translating gives CASTGTGNFGGYTF.

A single count supports this clone. The chain is built from TRBV7-9 and TRBJ2-3, with D unclear. The V and J ends lost 5 bases and 6 bases respectively, with 6 bases between them. The length of the CDR3 is 11 residues. The germline gives CDR1 SEHNR, CDR2 FQNEAQ (reference sequence). The DNA of the CDR3 is TGTGCCAGCAGCAGGAGCGATACGCAGTATTTT. Amino acids: CASSRSDTQYF.

This rearrangement joins TRBV14 to TRBJ1-6, with a weak D call TRBD1 (6 bases). Germline V gene sequence: CDR1 SGHDN, CDR2 FVKESK. The CDR3 extends over 14 amino acids. Trimming took 3 bases from V and 7 from J, leaving 10 bases between them. CDR3 in DNA: TGTGCCAGCAGCCAGAGGCAGGGGAATTCACCCCTCCACTTT. This codes for CASSQRQGNSPLHF.

The V call is TRBV14, the J call TRBJ2-7; D possibly corresponds to TRBD2 (6 bases). Trimming took off 3 bases at V and 0 bases at J, with 12 bases between the two ends. CDR1 is SGHDN, CDR2 FVKESK, per germline. The CDR3 is made up of 15 amino acids. The CDR3: CASSQNGGFSYEQYF. As DNA, the CDR3 is TGTGCCAGCAGCCAGAACGGGGGATTCTCCTACGAGCAGTACTTC. The variable domain in full, completed from reference TRBV14 and TRBJ2-7, reads EAGVTQFPSHSVIEKGQTVTLRCDPISGHDNLYWYRRVMGKEIKFLLHFVKESKQDESGMPNNRFLAERTGGTYSTLKVQPAELEDSGVYFCASSQNGGFSYEQYFGPGTRLTVT.

This chain uses TRBV6-5 with TRBJ2-1; the match to TRBD2 covers 10 bases. The CDR3 totals 14 residues. The germline CDR1 and CDR2 sequences are MNHEY and SVGAGI. J lost 9 bases, V lost 6 bases, and 8 bases had no gene match. Written as DNA, the CDR3 is TGTGCCAGCAGAAACAGCGGGGGGGCCCTTGAGCAGTTCTTC. It yields the protein CASRNSGGALEQFF.

The chain uses TRBV30 and TRBJ1-1; D call uncertain. Trimming stripped 5 bases from V and 4 bases from J, with 26 bases between. Germline V gene sequence: CDR1 GTSNPN, CDR2 SVGIG (reference sequence). The CDR3 has 17 amino acids. The CDR3 bases are TGTGCCTGGCTTAGAGCCGGGGTCGGCTCCGAGGGCACTGAAGCTTTCTTT. Translated, it gives CAWLRAGVGSEGTEAFF.

The rearrangement links TRBV2 to TRBJ1-5; possibly TRBD1 for D (6 bases). The V end lost 4 bases, the J end lost 5 bases, and 15 bases lay between the germline ends. The CDR3 consists of 15 residues. Germline CDR1 and CDR2: SNHLY and FYNNEI. The CDR3: CASSGTAVLHQPQHF. CDR3 bases: TGTGCCAGCAGTGGGACAGCTGTGCTTCATCAGCCCCAGCATTTT.

This chain connects TRBV9 to TRBJ1-6; D unresolved. The CDR3 is made up of 16 amino acids. The germline CDR1 and CDR2 sequences are SGDLS and YYNGEE. V lost 8 bases, J lost 2 bases, and 17 bases lay in between. CDR3 residues: CASGRNVGPYNSPLHF. The CDR3 DNA reads as TGTGCCAGTGGACGGAATGTCGGGCCCTATAATTCACCCCTCCACTTT.

The chain couples TRBV19 to TRBJ1-5, with a possible D match to TRBD1 (6 bases). CDR3 size: 15 residues. V was shortened by 7 bases and J by 4 bases, with 17 bases between the two germline ends. Germline values: CDR1 LNHDA, CDR2 SQIVND (reference sequence). The CDR3 coding sequence is TGTGCCAGTACCCCCGTGGGAGGGGGAAATCAGCCCCAGCATTTT. Its translation: CASTPVGGGNQPQHF.

The CDR3 protein is CAWSEGIPSYYGYTF. The CDR3 nucleotides read TGTGCCTGGAGCGAAGGGATTCCTTCATACTATGGCTACACCTTC. The V gene is TRBV30, the J gene TRBJ1-2; D unclear. CDR1 and CDR2 (germline): GTSNPN, SVGIG (reference sequence). V shed 3 bases and J shed 3 bases, with 17 bases lying between them. This CDR3 comprises 15 residues.

This sequence joins TRBV13 and TRBJ2-7; 10 nucleotides align to TRBD2. V lost 3 bases to trimming and J lost 0 bases; unmatched junction nucleotides: 5. Germline assignment: CDR1 PRHDT and CDR2 FYEKMQ (reference sequence). This CDR3 has 16 amino acids. CDR3 nucleotide sequence: TGTGCCAGCAGCTTTGGTACTAGCGGGGTCTCCTACGAGCAGTACTTC. Its translation is CASSFGTSGVSYEQYF.

The chain carries TRBV19 and TRBJ2-1, with D possibly being TRBD1 (6 bases). V lost 3 bases and J lost 7, with 13 bases in between. The CDR3 length is 14 residues. CDR1 and CDR2 (germline): LNHDA, SQIVND (reference sequence). Here the CDR3 DNA reads TGTGCCAGTAGTATCGGGTCCAGGGGTAATGAGCAGTTCTTC. Its translation: CASSIGSRGNEQFF.

This chain links TRBV18 with TRBJ2-2, with 7 bases identical to TRBD1. CDR3 length: 15 amino acids. The junction had 6 bases not matched to a gene; V was cut back by 6 bases and J by 2 bases. Germline V gene sequence: CDR1 KGHSH, CDR2 LQKENI. CDR3 in DNA: TGTGCCAGCTCTCAAGGACAGGATAACACCGGGGAGCTGTTTTTT. It yields the protein CASSQGQDNTGELFF.

The chain couples TRBV29-1 to TRBJ1-4; the D gene is possibly TRBD1 (5 bases). The CDR3 has 12 amino acids. The germline V and J ends were trimmed by 7 bases and 3 bases, with 9 bases remaining between them. Germline assignment: CDR1 SQVTM and CDR2 ANQGSEA. The CDR3 bases are TGCAGCGCCCGACAGCCTAATGAAAAACTGTTTTTT. This gives the protein CSARQPNEKLFF.

This clone occurred once. The CDR3 DNA reads TGTGCCAGCAGTTTAACAGGGGGCAGGGAGACCCAGTACTTC. It is translated as CASSLTGGRETQYF. The chain has TRBV27 and TRBJ2-5, with TRBD1 matching 9 bases. Germline-derived CDR1 and CDR2 are MNHEY and SMNVEV (reference sequence). V was pared by 2 bases and J by 5 bases, with 3 bases of the junction left unmatched. The CDR3 totals 14 residues.

This chain joins TRBV9 and TRBJ1-2; a possible D gene is TRBD1 (6 bases). The CDR3 covers 16 residues. Germline assignment: CDR1 SGDLS and CDR2 YYNGEE. V lost 0 bases to trimming and J lost 4 bases, with 16 bases between them. CDR3 DNA sequence: TGTGCCAGCAGCGTAGATGGGGGGCTTAACGTCTATGGCTACACCTTC. This encodes CASSVDGGLNVYGYTF. The variable domain in full, with the rest retrieved from reference TRBV9 and TRBJ1-2, is DSGVTQTPKHLITATGQRVTLRCSPRSGDLSVYWYQQSLDQGLQFLIQYYNGEERAKGNILERFSAQQFPDLHSELNLSSLELGDSALYFCASSVDGGLNVYGYTFGSGTRLTVV.

The chain recombines TRBV28 with TRBJ2-1; tentatively, D is TRBD1 (5 bases). Germline lookup yields CDR1 MDHEN and CDR2 SYDVKM. The CDR3 covers 13 residues. V gave up 3 bases and J gave up 3 bases, with 6 bases separating them. The CDR3 spells CASSLDNYNEQFF. CDR3 DNA sequence: TGTGCCAGCAGTTTGGACAACTACAATGAGCAGTTCTTC.

The chain carries TRBV7-2 and TRBJ1-1, with D tentatively TRBD1 (5 bases). V was pared by 7 bases and J by 5 bases, with 14 bases between. Germline loops: CDR1 SGHTA, CDR2 FQGNSA. This CDR3 is built from 13 residues. The CDR3, as DNA: TGTGCCAGCACCTGGAGGGGCTGGACTGAAGCTTTCTTT. It translates to CASTWRGWTEAFF.

V is TRBV10-3 and J is TRBJ1-5; no clear D gene. Trimming removed 2 bases at V and 0 bases at J, with 8 bases between. The CDR3 runs to 15 residues. Germline CDR1 ENHRY, CDR2 SYGVKD. This CDR3 is CAISEDGDSNQPQHF. In DNA form, the CDR3 reads TGTGCCATCAGTGAGGATGGGGATAGCAATCAGCCCCAGCATTTT.

The CDR3: CASSSRRTSGFNEQFF. The CDR3 region has the DNA TGTGCCAGCAGCTCTCGAAGGACTAGTGGTTTCAATGAGCAGTTCTTC. The chain is built from TRBV7-2 and TRBJ2-1, with TRBD2 matching 7 bases. Germline V lookup: CDR1 SGHTA, CDR2 FQGNSA. The V segment lost 4 bases and the J segment 6 bases; nucleotides outside the gene matches: 12. The CDR3 spans 16 residues.

Only one count was recorded for this clone. The chain uses TRBV10-2 and TRBJ1-1, with TRBD1 identical over 9 bases. CDR3 length: 14 amino acids. Germline V gene sequence: CDR1 WSHSY, CDR2 SAAADI. Trimming removed 6 bases from V and 1 base from J; junction bases left unmatched: 3. CDR3 residues: CASRETGGNTEAFF. In DNA, the CDR3 is TGCGCCAGCAGGGAGACAGGGGGGAACACTGAAGCTTTCTTT.

The V gene is TRBV5-6, the J gene TRBJ2-1; 10 positions agree with TRBD1. Germline V gene data show CDR1 as SGHDT and CDR2 as YYEEEE. This CDR3 contains 15 residues. Trimming took 2 bases from V and 3 from J; bases not matched to a gene: 2. The chain's CDR3 is CASSLGQGGYNEQFF. CDR3 in DNA: TGTGCCAGCAGCTTAGGACAGGGGGGCTACAATGAGCAGTTCTTC.